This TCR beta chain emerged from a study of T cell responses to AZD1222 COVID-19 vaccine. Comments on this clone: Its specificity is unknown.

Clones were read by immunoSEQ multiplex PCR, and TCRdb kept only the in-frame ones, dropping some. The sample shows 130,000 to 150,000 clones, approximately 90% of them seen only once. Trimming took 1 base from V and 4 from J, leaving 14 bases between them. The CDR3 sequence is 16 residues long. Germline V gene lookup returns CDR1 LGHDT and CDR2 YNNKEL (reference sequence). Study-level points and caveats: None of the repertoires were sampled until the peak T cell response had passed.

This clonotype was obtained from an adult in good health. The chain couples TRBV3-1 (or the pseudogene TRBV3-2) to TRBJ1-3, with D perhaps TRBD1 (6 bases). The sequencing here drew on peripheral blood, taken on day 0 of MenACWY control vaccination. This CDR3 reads CASSQVSGAGGNTIYF. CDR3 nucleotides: TGTGCCAGCAGCCAAGTCTCAGGGGCTGGCGGAAACACCATATATTTT.